This T cell receptor (beta chain) was found in a study of PD-1 blockade in mismatch repair-deficient tumors. Details on this clone: Antigen specificity is unknown.

Data came from immunoSEQ multiplex PCR; TCRdb stores just in-frame clones and leaves some out. The table shows roughly 9,000 clones, with more than 80% occurring only once. Study results and limitations: Tumor-resident clones, often absent from pretreatment blood, expanded after pembrolizumab and then contracted.

PCR or immunohistochemistry showed mismatch repair deficiency in every enrolled patient. Sequenced material: PBMCs, taken 46 weeks after starting pembrolizumab. The clonotype comes from an adult with mismatch repair-deficient cancer.

The CDR3: CATESGRGPNEQFF. CDR3 nucleotides: TGTGCCACCGAAAGCGGGAGGGGTCCCAATGAGCAGTTCTTC. The chain is built from TRBV27 and TRBJ2-1, with TRBD2 matching over 10 bases. J lost 6 bases, V lost 10 bases, and 9 bases had no gene match. The CDR3 is made up of 14 amino acids. Germline V gene lookup returns CDR1 MNHEY and CDR2 SMNVEV (reference sequence).